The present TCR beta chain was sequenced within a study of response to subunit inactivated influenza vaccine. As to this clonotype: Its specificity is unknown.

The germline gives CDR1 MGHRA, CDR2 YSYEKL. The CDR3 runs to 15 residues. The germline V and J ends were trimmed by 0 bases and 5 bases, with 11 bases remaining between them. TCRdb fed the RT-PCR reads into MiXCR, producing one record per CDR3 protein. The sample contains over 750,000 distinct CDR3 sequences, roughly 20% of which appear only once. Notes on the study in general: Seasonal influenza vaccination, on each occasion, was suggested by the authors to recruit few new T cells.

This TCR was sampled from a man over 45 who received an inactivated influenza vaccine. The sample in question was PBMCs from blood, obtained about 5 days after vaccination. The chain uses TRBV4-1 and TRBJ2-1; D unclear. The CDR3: CASSQEGWSDNEQFF. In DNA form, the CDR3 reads TGCGCCAGCAGCCAAGAGGGTTGGTCAGACAATGAGCAGTTCTTC.